This T cell receptor (beta chain) was obtained from a study of blood T cell repertoires in COVID-19. In the study overall: The United States, Italy and Spain provided the acute and convalescent COVID-19 samples. The analysed material was cDNA or gDNA that came from T cells, B-cell-depleted T cells, or PBMCs.

One Seattle source followed patients from active infection through their disease course. Original processing notes: The authors estimated nucleated cell counts from reference gene primer amplification. Sequenced by immunoSEQ multiplex PCR; TCRdb stores in-frame clones only, minus some. The D gene and trimming were derived from the DNA, and the V and J assignments and clone size from that table. The sample has over 400,000 clones; about 88% are singletons. This TCR came from a woman aged 45-65 years with COVID-19, enrolled during active disease. Sequencing was done on a sample of peripheral blood.

In DNA, the CDR3 is TGTGCCAGCAGTTCCCGACTAGTCGGGGAGCTGTTTTTT. Encoded protein: CASSSRLVGELFF. The chain uses TRBV6-5 and TRBJ2-2; weak D call: TRBD2 (6 bases). Between the trimmed V and J ends, which lost 4 bases and 7 bases, there was a span of 10 bases. The V gene's germline CDR1 is MNHEY and CDR2 SVGAGI. CDR3 length equals 13 residues.